Detailed here is one TCR beta chain. The antigen is unknown. These data originate in a study of cytomegalovirus exposure and HLA in healthy donors. The wider study: Most genotyped donors, approximately 77% of more than 300, had Caucasian-associated genetic ancestry. General study points: Overall, about 160 TCR beta chains were annotated as cytomegalovirus-associated. Most subjects' HLA-A and HLA-B alleles were reportedly predicted from TCR beta sequences.

Trimming cost V 1 base and J 6 bases, with 9 bases left between them. Germline V lookup: CDR1 SGHAT, CDR2 FQDESV (reference sequence). This CDR3 is built from 13 residues. With 60 Vbeta and 13 Jbeta primers, the PCR was carried out. The data were produced by immunoSEQ multiplex PCR, yet TCRdb's version contains in-frame clones alone and is incomplete. The sample holds about 160,000 clones, roughly 85% seen once. The TCR comes from a man in his forties or fifties in good health and CMV-seronegative. The sequencing sample was made of PBMCs. This chain links TRBV11-1 with TRBJ1-2; the D is unclear. CDR3 in DNA: TGTGCCAGCAGCTTAGGAGCCTTTGATGGCTACACCTTC. This sequence encodes CASSLGAFDGYTF.